Listed below are T cell receptor beta chains from one sample, sequenced in a study of lymphopenia after photon versus proton radiotherapy. Sequenced by immunoSEQ multiplex PCR; TCRdb stores in-frame clones only, minus some. Among 150,000 to 200,000 clones, about 88% were seen once, and the ten largest hold approximately 4.8%. This specimen was peripheral blood, taken from a patient treated with photon-based radiotherapy. These receptors were collected from a man aged 45-65 years with gastric cancer. Each CDR3 is given with its conserved first and last residue. D genes are given only for firm matches. Part of the rows lack a size; the others show once, few, many or a class for expanded clones.

j_call,d_call,clone_size,v_call,cdr3_nt,cdr3_aa
TRBJ1-1,TRBD1,-,TRBV28,TGTGCCAGCAGGTTCACAGGGGGGAACACTGAAGCTTTCTTT,CASRFTGGNTEAFF
TRBJ2-1,-,-,TRBV25-1,TGTGCCAGCAACGAGGGAAGCTCCTACAATGAGCAGTTCTTC,CASNEGSSYNEQFF
TRBJ1-4,-,-,TRBV7-6,TGTGCCAGCAGCTTAGGAGAAAATGAAAAACTGTTTTTT,CASSLGENEKLFF
TRBJ2-1,-,-,TRBV11-2,TGTGCCAGCAGCTTCTCGGGTGATGAGCAGTTCTTC,CASSFSGDEQFF
TRBJ1-5,TRBD1,few,TRBV6-6,TGTGCCAGCAGCTGGGACAGGGGAGGCAATCAGCCCCAGCATTTT,CASSWDRGGNQPQHF
TRBJ1-4,-,-,TRBV5-1,TGCGCCAGCAGCGCCGGGACACCGCCGAATGAAAAACTGTTTTTT,CASSAGTPPNEKLFF
TRBJ1-5,-,-,TRBV30,TGTGCCTGGAGCGCCTCGAGGGCGGGCAATCAGCCCCAGCATTTT,CAWSASRAGNQPQHF
TRBJ1-5,-,-,TRBV5-6,TGTGCCAGCAGCCCGGGACGGGGAGGTCAGCCCCAGCATTTT,CASSPGRGGQPQHF
TRBJ2-5,-,-,TRBV9,TGTGCCAGCAGCCCCCTATCTGTGGGCGAGACCCAGTACTTC,CASSPLSVGETQYF
TRBJ2-7,-,few,TRBV6-6,TGTGCCAGCAGTTACTCGACCAGGGTTATTGGCGAGCAGTACTTC,CASSYSTRVIGEQYF
TRBJ2-1,TRBD2,-,TRBV19,TGTGCCAGTAGTATGGAAGGACTAGCGAAGGCTTATGAGCAGTTCTTC,CASSMEGLAKAYEQFF
TRBJ2-1,-,-,TRBV30,TGTGCCTGGAGGGGGGAGCGGTTCTACAATGAGCAGTTCTTC,CAWRGERFYNEQFF
TRBJ1-4,-,-,TRBV27,TGTGCCACCAGAAGGGGGGCGGGGGAAAAACTGTTTTTT,CATRRGAGEKLFF
TRBJ1-2,-,-,TRBV9,TGTGCCAGCAGCGTCGGGGGGCAAAATGGCTACACCTTC,CASSVGGQNGYTF
TRBJ2-7,TRBD1,-,TRBV30,TGTGCCGCGGACAGGGCCAAGCTCGGCGAGCAGTACTTC,CAADRAKLGEQYF
TRBJ2-2,TRBD1,-,TRBV7-3,TGTGCCAGCAACACCGGGACAGGGGACACCGGGGAGCTGTTTTTT,CASNTGTGDTGELFF